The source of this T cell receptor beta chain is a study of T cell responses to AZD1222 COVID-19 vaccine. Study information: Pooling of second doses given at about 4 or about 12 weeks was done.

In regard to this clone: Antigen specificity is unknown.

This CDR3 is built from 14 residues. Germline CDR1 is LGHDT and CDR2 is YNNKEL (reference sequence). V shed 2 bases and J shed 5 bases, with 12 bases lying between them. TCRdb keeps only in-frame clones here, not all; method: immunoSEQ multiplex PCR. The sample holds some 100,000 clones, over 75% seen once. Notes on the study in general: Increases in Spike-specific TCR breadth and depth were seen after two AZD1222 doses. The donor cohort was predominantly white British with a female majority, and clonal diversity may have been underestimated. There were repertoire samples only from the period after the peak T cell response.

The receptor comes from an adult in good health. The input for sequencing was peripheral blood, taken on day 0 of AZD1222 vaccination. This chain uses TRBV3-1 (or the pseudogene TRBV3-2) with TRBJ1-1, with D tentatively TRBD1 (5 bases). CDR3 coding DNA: TGTGCCAGCAGCCAATTCCCAGGGACTACTGAAGCTTTCTTT. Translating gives CASSQFPGTTEAFF.